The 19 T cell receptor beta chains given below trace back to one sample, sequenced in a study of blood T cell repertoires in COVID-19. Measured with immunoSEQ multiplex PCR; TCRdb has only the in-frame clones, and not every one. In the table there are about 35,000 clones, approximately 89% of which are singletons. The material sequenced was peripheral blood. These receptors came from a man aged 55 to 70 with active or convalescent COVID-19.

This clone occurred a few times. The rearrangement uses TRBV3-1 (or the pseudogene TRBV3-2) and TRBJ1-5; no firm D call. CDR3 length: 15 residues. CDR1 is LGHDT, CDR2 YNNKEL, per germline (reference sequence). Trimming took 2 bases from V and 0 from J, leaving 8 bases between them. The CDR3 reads CASSQSALSNQPQHF. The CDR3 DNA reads TGTGCCAGCAGCCAATCAGCGCTTAGCAATCAGCCCCAGCATTTT.

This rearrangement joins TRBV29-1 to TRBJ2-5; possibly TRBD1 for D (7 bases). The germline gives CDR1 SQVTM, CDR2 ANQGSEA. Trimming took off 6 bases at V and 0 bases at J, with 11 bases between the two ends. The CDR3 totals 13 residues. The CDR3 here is CSVEGQNQETQYF. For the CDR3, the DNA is TGCAGCGTGGAGGGACAGAACCAAGAGACCCAGTACTTC.

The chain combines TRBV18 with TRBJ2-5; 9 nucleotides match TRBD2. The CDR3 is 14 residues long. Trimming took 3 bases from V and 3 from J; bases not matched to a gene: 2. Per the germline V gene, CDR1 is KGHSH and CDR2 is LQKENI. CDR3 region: CASSPLAGEETQYF. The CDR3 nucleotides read TGTGCCAGCTCACCCTTAGCGGGGGAAGAGACCCAGTACTTC. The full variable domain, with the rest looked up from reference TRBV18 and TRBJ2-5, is NAGVMQNPRHLVRRRGQEARLRCSPMKGHSHVYWYRQLPEEGLKFMVYLQKENIIDESGMPKERFSAEFPKEGPSILRIQQVVRGDSAAYFCASSPLAGEETQYFGPGTRLLVL.

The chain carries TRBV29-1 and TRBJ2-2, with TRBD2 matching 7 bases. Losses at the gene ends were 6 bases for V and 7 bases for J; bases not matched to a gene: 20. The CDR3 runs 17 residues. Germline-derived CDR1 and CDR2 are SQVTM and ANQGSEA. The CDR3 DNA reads TGCAGCGTCACTGTGGCATGGGGGAGGGCCACTCACGGGGAGCTGTTTTTT. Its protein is CSVTVAWGRATHGELFF.

The CDR3 reads CASSPPTGINEQFF. CDR3 bases: TGTGCCAGCAGCCCACCTACAGGGATCAATGAGCAGTTCTTC. The chain links TRBV5-4 to TRBJ2-1, with D possibly being TRBD1 (6 bases). Germline values: CDR1 SGHNT, CDR2 YYREEE (reference sequence). V lost 4 bases and J 6 bases, leaving 14 bases between the germline ends. The CDR3 has 14 residues.

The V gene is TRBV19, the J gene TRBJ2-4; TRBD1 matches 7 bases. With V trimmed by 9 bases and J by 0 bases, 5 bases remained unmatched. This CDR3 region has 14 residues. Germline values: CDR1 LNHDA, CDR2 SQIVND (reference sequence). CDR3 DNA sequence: TGTGCCAGCAGGGACAGATTAGCCAAAAACATTCAGTACTTC. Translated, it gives CASRDRLAKNIQYF.

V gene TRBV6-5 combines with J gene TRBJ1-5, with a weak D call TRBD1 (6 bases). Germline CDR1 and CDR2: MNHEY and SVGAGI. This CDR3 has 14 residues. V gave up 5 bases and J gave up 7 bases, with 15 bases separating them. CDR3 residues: CASSNDRFRQPQHF. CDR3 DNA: TGTGCCAGCAGTAATGACAGGTTTAGGCAGCCCCAGCATTTT.

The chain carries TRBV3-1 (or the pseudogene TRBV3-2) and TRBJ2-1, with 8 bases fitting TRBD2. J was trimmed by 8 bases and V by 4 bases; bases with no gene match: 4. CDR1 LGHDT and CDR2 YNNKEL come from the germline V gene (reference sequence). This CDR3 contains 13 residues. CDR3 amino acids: CASSPRGGYEQFF. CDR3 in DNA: TGTGCCAGCAGCCCCCGCGGGGGGTATGAGCAGTTCTTC.

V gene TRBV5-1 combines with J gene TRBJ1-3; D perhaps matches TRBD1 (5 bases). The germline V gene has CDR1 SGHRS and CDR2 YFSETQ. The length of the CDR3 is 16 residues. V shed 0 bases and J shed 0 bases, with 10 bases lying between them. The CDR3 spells CASSLVQASSGNTIYF. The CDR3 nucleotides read TGCGCCAGCAGCTTGGTACAGGCTTCCTCTGGAAACACCATATATTTT.

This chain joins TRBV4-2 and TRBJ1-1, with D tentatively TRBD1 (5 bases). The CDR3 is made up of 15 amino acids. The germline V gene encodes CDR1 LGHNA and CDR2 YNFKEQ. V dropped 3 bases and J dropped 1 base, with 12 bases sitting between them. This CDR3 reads CASSQKDRKNTEAFF. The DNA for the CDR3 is TGTGCCAGCAGCCAGAAAGACAGAAAGAACACTGAAGCTTTCTTT.

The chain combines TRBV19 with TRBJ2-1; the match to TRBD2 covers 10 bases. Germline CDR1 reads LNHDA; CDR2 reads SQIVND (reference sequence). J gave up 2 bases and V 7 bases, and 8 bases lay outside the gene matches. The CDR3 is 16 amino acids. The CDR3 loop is CASTSLAGATYNEQFF. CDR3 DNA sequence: TGTGCCAGTACCAGCCTAGCGGGGGCTACCTACAATGAGCAGTTCTTC. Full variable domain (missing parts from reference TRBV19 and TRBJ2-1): DGGITQSPKYLFRKEGQNVTLSCEQNLNHDAMYWYRQDPGQGLRLIYYSQIVNDFQKGDIAEGYSVSREKKESFPLTVTSAQKNPTAFYLCASTSLAGATYNEQFFGPGTRLTVL.

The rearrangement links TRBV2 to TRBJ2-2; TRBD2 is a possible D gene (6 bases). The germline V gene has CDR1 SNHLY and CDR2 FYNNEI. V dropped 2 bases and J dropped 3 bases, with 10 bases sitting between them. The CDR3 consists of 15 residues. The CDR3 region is CASSEKWGDTGELFF. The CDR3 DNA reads TGTGCCAGCAGTGAAAAGTGGGGGGACACCGGGGAGCTGTTTTTT.

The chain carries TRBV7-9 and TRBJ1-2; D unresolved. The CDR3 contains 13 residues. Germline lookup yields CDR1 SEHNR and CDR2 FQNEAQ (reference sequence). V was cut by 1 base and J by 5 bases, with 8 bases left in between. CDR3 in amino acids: CASSLEAPYGYTF. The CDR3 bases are TGTGCCAGCAGCTTAGAAGCACCGTATGGCTACACCTTC.

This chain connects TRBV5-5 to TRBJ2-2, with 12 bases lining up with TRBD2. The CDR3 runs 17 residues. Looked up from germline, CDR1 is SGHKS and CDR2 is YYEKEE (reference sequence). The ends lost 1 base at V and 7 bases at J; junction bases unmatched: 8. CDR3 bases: TGTGCCAGCAGCTTGTCGCCCCTAGCGGGAGGGGACGGGGAGCTGTTTTTT. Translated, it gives CASSLSPLAGGDGELFF. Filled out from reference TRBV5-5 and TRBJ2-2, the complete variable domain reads DAGVTQSPTHLIKTRGQQVTLRCSPISGHKSVSWYQQVLGQGPQFIFQYYEKEERGRGNFPDRFSARQFPNYSSELNVNALLLGDSALYLCASSLSPLAGGDGELFFGEGSRLTVL.

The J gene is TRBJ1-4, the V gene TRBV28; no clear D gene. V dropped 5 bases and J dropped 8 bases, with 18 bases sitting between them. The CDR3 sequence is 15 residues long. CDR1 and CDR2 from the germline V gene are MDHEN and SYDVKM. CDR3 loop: CASSAFGVYTEKLFF. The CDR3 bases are TGTGCCAGCAGTGCTTTCGGGGTTTATACCGAAAAACTGTTTTTT.

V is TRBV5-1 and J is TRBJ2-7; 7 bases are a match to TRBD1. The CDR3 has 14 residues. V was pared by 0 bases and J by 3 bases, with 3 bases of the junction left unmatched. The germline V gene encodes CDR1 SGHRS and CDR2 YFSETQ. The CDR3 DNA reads TGCGCCAGCAGCTTGGGTTCAGGGGGCTACGAGCAGTACGTC. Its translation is CASSLGSGGYEQYV.

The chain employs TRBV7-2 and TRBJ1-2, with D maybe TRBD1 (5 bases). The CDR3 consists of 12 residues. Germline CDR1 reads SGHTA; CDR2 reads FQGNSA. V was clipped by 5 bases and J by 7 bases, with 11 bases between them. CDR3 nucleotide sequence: TGTGCCAGCAGCGCGAGCAGGGCTGGCTACACCTTC. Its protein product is CASSASRAGYTF.

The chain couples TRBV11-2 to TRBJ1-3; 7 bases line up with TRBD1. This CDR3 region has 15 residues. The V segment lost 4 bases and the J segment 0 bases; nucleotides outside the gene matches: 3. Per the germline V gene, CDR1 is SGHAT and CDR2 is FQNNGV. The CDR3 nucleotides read TGTGCCAGCAGCTCTTACAGGGGCTCTGGAAACACCATATATTTT. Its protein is CASSSYRGSGNTIYF.

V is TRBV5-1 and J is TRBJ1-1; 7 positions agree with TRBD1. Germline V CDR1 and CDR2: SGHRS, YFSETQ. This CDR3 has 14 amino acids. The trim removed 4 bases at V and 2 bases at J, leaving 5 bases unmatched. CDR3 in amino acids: CASSRGQINTEAFF. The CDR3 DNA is TGCGCCAGCAGCAGGGGACAGATCAACACTGAAGCTTTCTTT.